The next 4 T cell receptor beta chains were all read from a single sample in a study of glioma-infiltrating T cells after dendritic cell vaccination. Sequencing was performed with immunoSEQ multiplex PCR; in TCRdb, only in-frame clones are kept and a portion is missing. The repertoire holds 100,000 or so clones, 90% seen once, with approximately 2.7% in the top ten. Time point: after dendritic cell vaccination, including at tumor progression/relapse. Specimen: blood, collected after dendritic cell vaccination. The receptors come from a human donor with glioblastoma.

Of note for this clone: The junction differs from germline at one of its ends, possibly a read error. This chain links TRBV12-5 with TRBJ1-2; a weak D match, TRBD1 (5 bases). The CDR3 covers 16 residues. Germline CDR1 and CDR2: LGHNT and FRNRAP. The CDR3 DNA reads as TGTGCTAGTGGTTTGATACAGGACCCAGCTAATTATGGCTACACCTTC. Encoded protein: CASGLIQDPANYGYTF.

The gene calls are TRBV28 and TRBJ1-2; TRBD1 agrees at 9 bases. Trimming cost V 6 bases and J 3 bases; bases outside gene matches: 8. This CDR3 region has 15 residues. Germline CDR1 reads MDHEN; CDR2 reads SYDVKM. The DNA for the CDR3 is TGTGCCAGCAGCCAGGGACAGGGCCGAGACTATGGCTACACCTTC. Translating gives CASSQGQGRDYGYTF.

The chain links TRBV7-3 to TRBJ2-7; 8 bases line up with TRBD2. From germline, CDR1 is SGHTA and CDR2 FQGTGA. This CDR3 is built from 15 residues. V gave up 3 bases and J gave up 2 bases; unmatched junction bases: 6. The CDR3 nucleotides read TGTGCCAGCAGCTTCTCGGGAGGGCGAGCCTACGAGCAGTACTTC. Translation gives CASSFSGGRAYEQYF.

The V gene is TRBV10-2, the J gene TRBJ2-1; D is unresolved. The CDR3 has 12 amino acids. V was shortened by 6 bases and J by 4 bases, with 7 bases between the two germline ends. In germline, CDR1 is WSHSY, CDR2 SAAADI. The CDR3 reads CASRAEYNEQFF. The CDR3 region has the DNA TGCGCCAGCAGGGCGGAATACAATGAGCAGTTCTTC.